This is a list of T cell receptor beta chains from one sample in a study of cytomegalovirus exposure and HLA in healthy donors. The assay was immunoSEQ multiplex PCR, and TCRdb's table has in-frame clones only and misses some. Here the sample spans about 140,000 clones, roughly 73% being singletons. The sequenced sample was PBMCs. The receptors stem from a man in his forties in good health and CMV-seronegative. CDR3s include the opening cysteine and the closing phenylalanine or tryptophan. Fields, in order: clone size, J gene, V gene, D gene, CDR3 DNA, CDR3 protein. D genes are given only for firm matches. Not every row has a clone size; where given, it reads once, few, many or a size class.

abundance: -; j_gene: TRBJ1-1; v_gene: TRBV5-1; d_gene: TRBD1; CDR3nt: TGCGCCAGCAGCTTGCAGGGGGCCGGCACTGAAGCTTTCTTT; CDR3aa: CASSLQGAGTEAFF
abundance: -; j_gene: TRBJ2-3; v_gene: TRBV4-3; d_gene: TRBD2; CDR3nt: TGCGCCAGCAGCCAAGCGCGCGGGGGGGCCCCAGATACGCAGTATTTT; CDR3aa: CASSQARGGAPDTQYF
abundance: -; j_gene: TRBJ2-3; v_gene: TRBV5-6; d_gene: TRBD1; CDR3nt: TGTGCCAGCAGCAAAACGGGACAGACCTTCACAGATACGCAGTATTTT; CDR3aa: CASSKTGQTFTDTQYF
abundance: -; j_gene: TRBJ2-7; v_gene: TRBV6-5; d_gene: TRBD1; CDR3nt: TGTGCCAGCAGTTACGTCGGGGACAGGGACTACGAGCAGTACTTC; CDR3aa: CASSYVGDRDYEQYF
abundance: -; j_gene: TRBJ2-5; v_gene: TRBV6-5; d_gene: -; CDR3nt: TGTGCCAGCACTCTCAGCCCGAGGGAGACCCAGTACTTC; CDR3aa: CASTLSPRETQYF
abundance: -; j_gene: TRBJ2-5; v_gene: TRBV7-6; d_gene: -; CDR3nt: TGTGCCAGCAGCTTAGCGATCGGGGGACAAGAGACCCAGTACTTC; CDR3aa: CASSLAIGGQETQYF
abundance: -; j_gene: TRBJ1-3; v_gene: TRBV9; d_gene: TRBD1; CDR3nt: TGTGCCAGCAGCGTAGGTGTAGGGGGCGATTCTGGAAACACCATATATTTT; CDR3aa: CASSVGVGGDSGNTIYF
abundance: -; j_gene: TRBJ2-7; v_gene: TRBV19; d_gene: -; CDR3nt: TGTGCCACCTCGGGGGATTCCTACGAGCAGTACTTC; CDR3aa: CATSGDSYEQYF
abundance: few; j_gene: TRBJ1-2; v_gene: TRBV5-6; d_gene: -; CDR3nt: TGTGCCAGCAGCTTGGGGGCGTCCTATGGCTACACCTTC; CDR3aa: CASSLGASYGYTF
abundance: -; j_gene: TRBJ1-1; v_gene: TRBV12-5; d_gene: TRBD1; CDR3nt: TGTGCTAGTGGTTTGGGACAGGGGTTGTCTGAAGCTTTCTTT; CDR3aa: CASGLGQGLSEAFF
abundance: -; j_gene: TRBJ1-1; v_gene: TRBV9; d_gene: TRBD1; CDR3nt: TGTGCCAGCAGCGTAGGGGGACAGGGCCGTGAAGCTTTCTTT; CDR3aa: CASSVGGQGREAFF
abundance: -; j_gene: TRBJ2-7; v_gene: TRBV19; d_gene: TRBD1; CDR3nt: TGTGCCAGTAGTCCCGGGACAGGGGGCTACGAGCAGTACTTC; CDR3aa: CASSPGTGGYEQYF
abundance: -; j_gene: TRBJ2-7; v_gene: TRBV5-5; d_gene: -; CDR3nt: TGTGCCAGCAGCTTGGGGGGCGGATCCTACGAGCAGTACTTC; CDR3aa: CASSLGGGSYEQYF
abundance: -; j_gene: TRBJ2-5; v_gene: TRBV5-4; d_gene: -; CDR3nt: TGTGCCAGCAGCCCCACAGGGGGGGCTCGGGAGACCCAGTACTTC; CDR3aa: CASSPTGGARETQYF
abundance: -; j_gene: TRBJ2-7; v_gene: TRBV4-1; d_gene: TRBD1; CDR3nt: TGCGCCAACAGCCAAGGGGGCAGGTACTACGAGCAGTACTTC; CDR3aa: CANSQGGRYYEQYF
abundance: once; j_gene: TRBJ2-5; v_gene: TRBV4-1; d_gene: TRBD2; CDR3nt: TGCGCCAGCAGCCAATTAGCGGGAGTTACCCAGTACTTC; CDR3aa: CASSQLAGVTQYF